These T cell receptor beta chains were read from a single sample in a study of metastatic and nonmetastatic thyroid tumors. TCRdb recomputed clones from the PCR reads via MiXCR. The sample contains tens of thousands of clones, around 21% of which appear only once. The source material was blood. These receptors all stem from a female donor with papillary thyroid cancer or a benign thyroid nodule (not recorded which). Some clones in this sample may be carry-over from other donors' samples. Both conserved end residues are part of each CDR3. D genes are given only for firm matches. Size values are once, few and many counts, or a class for expanded clones, and some rows have none.

D gene: NA
J gene: TRBJ2-1
CDR3 length: 11
clone size: many
V gene: TRBV30
CDR3 DNA: TGTGCCTGGAGTACCCTCCATGAGCAGTTCTTC
CDR3 protein: CAWSTLHEQFF

D gene: NA
J gene: TRBJ1-1
CDR3 length: 15
clone size: NA
V gene: TRBV13
CDR3 DNA: TGTGCCAGCAGGCGCCTCAGGGAGTTGAACACTGAAGCTTTCTTT
CDR3 protein: CASRRLRELNTEAFF

D gene: NA
J gene: TRBJ2-7
CDR3 length: 11
clone size: few
V gene: TRBV19
CDR3 DNA: TGTGCCAGTAGTATCTGGGGCGAGCAGTACTTC
CDR3 protein: CASSIWGEQYF

D gene: NA
J gene: TRBJ1-1
CDR3 length: 18
clone size: many
V gene: TRBV10-2
CDR3 DNA: TGCGCCAGCAGTGGGGGTTCGTTAGGACTGTTCATGAACACTGAAGCTTTCTTT
CDR3 protein: CASSGGSLGLFMNTEAFF

D gene: TRBD2
J gene: TRBJ2-5
CDR3 length: 16
clone size: many
V gene: TRBV30
CDR3 DNA: TGTGCCTGGAGTGTACAAAGCGGGAGCCCCCAAGAGACCCAGTACTTC
CDR3 protein: CAWSVQSGSPQETQYF

D gene: NA
J gene: TRBJ1-2
CDR3 length: 12
clone size: many
V gene: TRBV20-1
CDR3 DNA: TGCAGTGCTAGTCGTGAGAGCTATGGCTACACCTTC
CDR3 protein: CSASRESYGYTF

D gene: NA
J gene: TRBJ1-2
CDR3 length: 14
clone size: many
V gene: TRBV20-1
CDR3 DNA: TGCAGTGCTAGAGATTCGGTGGCGGGCTATGGCTACACCTTC
CDR3 protein: CSARDSVAGYGYTF

D gene: NA
J gene: TRBJ1-2
CDR3 length: 15
clone size: many
V gene: TRBV6-2/TRBV6-3
CDR3 DNA: TGTGCCAGCGGGAGTTGGGTGATCAAGGGGTATGGCTACACCTTC
CDR3 protein: CASGSWVIKGYGYTF

D gene: NA
J gene: TRBJ2-1
CDR3 length: 15
clone size: few
V gene: TRBV19
CDR3 DNA: TGTGCCAGTAGCCCGACAGGTATCTGCTACAATGAGCAGTTCTTC
CDR3 protein: CASSPTGICYNEQFF

D gene: NA
J gene: TRBJ2-1
CDR3 length: 14
clone size: many
V gene: TRBV6-2/TRBV6-3
CDR3 DNA: TGTGCCAGCAGTTACGGAGGGTTTTACAATGAGCAGTTCTTC
CDR3 protein: CASSYGGFYNEQFF

D gene: NA
J gene: TRBJ1-1
CDR3 length: 13
clone size: many
V gene: TRBV5-1
CDR3 DNA: TGCGCCAGCAGCTTGGAGGTGGGGTACGCAGCTTTCTTT
CDR3 protein: CASSLEVGYAAFF

D gene: TRBD1
J gene: TRBJ2-7
CDR3 length: 14
clone size: medium-sized
V gene: TRBV7-2
CDR3 DNA: TGTGCCAGCAGCAAGGGACAGGGGTGGTACGAGCAGTACTTC
CDR3 protein: CASSKGQGWYEQYF

D gene: NA
J gene: TRBJ1-2
CDR3 length: 15
clone size: many
V gene: TRBV5-4
CDR3 DNA: TGTGCCAGCAGCTTAATGACAGGCGGATACGAGGGCTACACCTTC
CDR3 protein: CASSLMTGGYEGYTF

D gene: TRBD1
J gene: TRBJ1-1
CDR3 length: 15
clone size: NA
V gene: TRBV19
CDR3 DNA: TGTGCCAGTAGTACTTGTACAGGGGAGAGAACTGAAGCTTTCTTT
CDR3 protein: CASSTCTGERTEAFF

D gene: TRBD2
J gene: TRBJ2-1
CDR3 length: 18
clone size: NA
V gene: TRBV4-1
CDR3 DNA: TGCGCCAGCAGCCAGGTTCCTTTCTTAGCGGGAGGTGATGATGAGCAGTCCTTC
CDR3 protein: CASSQVPFLAGGDDEQSF

D gene: TRBD1
J gene: TRBJ1-6
CDR3 length: 16
clone size: many
V gene: TRBV10-3
CDR3 DNA: TGTGCCATCAGTGAGTCGATCGCAGGGGGGAATTCACCCCTCCACTTT
CDR3 protein: CAISESIAGGNSPLHF

D gene: NA
J gene: TRBJ2-7
CDR3 length: 14
clone size: medium-sized
V gene: TRBV6-2/TRBV6-3
CDR3 DNA: TGTGCCAGCACCGCCGTAGAGTCTCTCTACGAGCAGTACTTC
CDR3 protein: CASTAVESLYEQYF

D gene: NA
J gene: TRBJ1-2
CDR3 length: 15
clone size: NA
V gene: TRBV28
CDR3 DNA: TGTGCCAGCAGATCCCAGGTACATGGGTTCCGGGTCTACACCTTC
CDR3 protein: CASRSQVHGFRVYTF

D gene: NA
J gene: TRBJ1-2
CDR3 length: 15
clone size: many
V gene: TRBV5-1
CDR3 DNA: TGCGCCAGCAGCTTGGAAGGACAAGCGGCGGGAGGCTACACCTTC
CDR3 protein: CASSLEGQAAGGYTF

D gene: NA
J gene: TRBJ1-1
CDR3 length: 17
clone size: NA
V gene: TRBV11-1
CDR3 DNA: TGTGCCAGCAGCCCCCGATCCGCACATGGAAGTCGGTCTGAAGCTTTCTTT
CDR3 protein: CASSPRSAHGSRSEAFF

D gene: NA
J gene: TRBJ1-2
CDR3 length: 9
clone size: many
V gene: TRBV20-1
CDR3 DNA: TGCAGTGCTGAAGAGCGCTACACCTTC
CDR3 protein: CSAEERYTF

D gene: TRBD1
J gene: TRBJ1-4
CDR3 length: 13
clone size: many
V gene: TRBV29-1
CDR3 DNA: TGCAGCGCCAGGGACAGTAATTCCGAAAAACTGTTTTTT
CDR3 protein: CSARDSNSEKLFF

D gene: NA
J gene: TRBJ2-6
CDR3 length: 14
clone size: few
V gene: TRBV6-2/TRBV6-3
CDR3 DNA: TGTGCCAGCAGTGACAACTCTGGGGCCAACGTCCTGACTTTC
CDR3 protein: CASSDNSGANVLTF

D gene: NA
J gene: TRBJ2-7
CDR3 length: 15
clone size: NA
V gene: TRBV5-1
CDR3 DNA: TGCGCCAGCAGCTTGGGACCGATGGTGCCCTATGAGCAGTACTTC
CDR3 protein: CASSLGPMVPYEQYF

D gene: NA
J gene: TRBJ1-2
CDR3 length: 16
clone size: once
V gene: TRBV11-2
CDR3 DNA: TGTGACAGCACCCCCCTGCGACAGGATACACCCTATGGCTACACCTTC
CDR3 protein: CDSTPLRQDTPYGYTF

D gene: TRBD1
J gene: TRBJ2-1
CDR3 length: 16
clone size: many
V gene: TRBV5-6
CDR3 DNA: TGTGCCAGCAGTCATGACAGGGGCGAACTCTACAATGAGCAGTTCTTC
CDR3 protein: CASSHDRGELYNEQFF

D gene: NA
J gene: TRBJ2-3
CDR3 length: 16
clone size: many
V gene: TRBV12-3/TRBV12-4
CDR3 DNA: TGTGCCAGCAGTCCAGATTCGACAGGTAGCACAGATACGCAGTATTTT
CDR3 protein: CASSPDSTGSTDTQYF

D gene: NA
J gene: TRBJ2-2
CDR3 length: 10
clone size: NA
V gene: TRBV28
CDR3 DNA: TGTGCCACCTCGGGTGGGGAGCTGTTTTTT
CDR3 protein: CATSGGELFF

D gene: NA
J gene: TRBJ1-6
CDR3 length: 20
clone size: NA
V gene: TRBV11-2
CDR3 DNA: TGTGCCAGCAGCTTAGACCCGAGGGGGGGATTTGGCTCCTATAATTCACCCCTCCACTTT
CDR3 protein: CASSLDPRGGFGSYNSPLHF

D gene: NA
J gene: TRBJ2-7
CDR3 length: 14
clone size: NA
V gene: TRBV5-1
CDR3 DNA: TGCGCCAGCAGCTTGGACCCGCCGGAAGACGAGCAGTACTTC
CDR3 protein: CASSLDPPEDEQYF

D gene: NA
J gene: TRBJ2-3
CDR3 length: 14
clone size: many
V gene: TRBV27
CDR3 DNA: TGTGCCAGCAGACCTTTTTCTGTTACAGATACGCAGTATTTT
CDR3 protein: CASRPFSVTDTQYF

D gene: NA
J gene: TRBJ2-7
CDR3 length: 14
clone size: few
V gene: TRBV2
CDR3 DNA: TGTGCCAGCAGTGAAGTCTCGTTCGTGCGTGAGCAGTACTTC
CDR3 protein: CASSEVSFVREQYF

D gene: TRBD2
J gene: TRBJ2-1
CDR3 length: 19
clone size: many
V gene: TRBV6-1
CDR3 DNA: TGTGCCAGCAGTGAATGGGGGGGGCTAGCGGGGGCGTCGTACAATGAGCAGTTCTTC
CDR3 protein: CASSEWGGLAGASYNEQFF

D gene: NA
J gene: TRBJ1-2
CDR3 length: 13
clone size: many
V gene: TRBV20-1
CDR3 DNA: TGCAGTGCCCCCGCGTTAAGAGAGCATGGCTACACCTTC
CDR3 protein: CSAPALREHGYTF

D gene: NA
J gene: TRBJ2-1
CDR3 length: 16
clone size: NA
V gene: TRBV6-1
CDR3 DNA: TGTGCCAGCATAGAAGCGTGGTGGGGGTCTCGAAATGAGCAGTTCTTC
CDR3 protein: CASIEAWWGSRNEQFF

D gene: TRBD2
J gene: TRBJ2-7
CDR3 length: 13
clone size: NA
V gene: TRBV20-1
CDR3 DNA: TGCAGTGCTAGGGTTAGCGGGAACTACGAGCAGTACTTC
CDR3 protein: CSARVSGNYEQYF

D gene: NA
J gene: TRBJ2-1
CDR3 length: 12
clone size: few
V gene: TRBV6-5
CDR3 DNA: TGTGCCAGCAGTTCTTGTTACAATGAGCAGTTCTTC
CDR3 protein: CASSSCYNEQFF

D gene: NA
J gene: TRBJ2-5
CDR3 length: 10
clone size: NA
V gene: TRBV6-2/TRBV6-3
CDR3 DNA: TGTGCCAGCGGGAGGGAGACCCAGTACTTC
CDR3 protein: CASGRETQYF

D gene: TRBD1
J gene: TRBJ2-2
CDR3 length: 14
clone size: many
V gene: TRBV2
CDR3 DNA: TGTGCCAGCAGGGGACAGGGGGCAACCGGGGAGCTGTTTTTT
CDR3 protein: CASRGQGATGELFF

D gene: NA
J gene: TRBJ1-1
CDR3 length: 15
clone size: once
V gene: TRBV20-1
CDR3 DNA: TGCAGTGCTAGAGATCGGGCAGCGTTGAACACTGAAGCTTTCTTT
CDR3 protein: CSARDRAALNTEAFF

D gene: NA
J gene: TRBJ2-2
CDR3 length: 16
clone size: many
V gene: TRBV4-2
CDR3 DNA: TGTGCCAGCAGCCAAGAAGGGGGACTCCGGTCCGGGGAGCTGTTTTTT
CDR3 protein: CASSQEGGLRSGELFF

D gene: TRBD2
J gene: TRBJ2-7
CDR3 length: 15
clone size: NA
V gene: TRBV5-1
CDR3 DNA: TGCGCCAGCAGCTTGGGTGGGACTAGTTCCAACGAGCAGTACTTC
CDR3 protein: CASSLGGTSSNEQYF

D gene: NA
J gene: TRBJ1-1
CDR3 length: 14
clone size: many
V gene: TRBV9
CDR3 DNA: TGTGCCAGCAGCGTCGGGGGGGCAAGGACTGAAGCTTTCTTT
CDR3 protein: CASSVGGARTEAFF

D gene: NA
J gene: TRBJ2-1
CDR3 length: 16
clone size: many
V gene: TRBV24-1
CDR3 DNA: TGTGCCACCAGTGGGTTTATGACAATCTCCTACAATGAGCAGTTCTTC
CDR3 protein: CATSGFMTISYNEQFF

D gene: NA
J gene: TRBJ2-2
CDR3 length: 14
clone size: many
V gene: TRBV12-3/TRBV12-4
CDR3 DNA: TGTGCCAGCAGCATAGAGATGCTCGCCGGGGAGCTGTTTTTT
CDR3 protein: CASSIEMLAGELFF

D gene: TRBD1
J gene: TRBJ2-1
CDR3 length: 18
clone size: NA
V gene: TRBV9
CDR3 DNA: TGTGACAGCATTAAGCTCGGGGACAGCTCCACCCTCGCCCATGAGCAGTTCTTC
CDR3 protein: CDSIKLGDSSTLAHEQFF

D gene: NA
J gene: TRBJ1-5
CDR3 length: 17
clone size: once
V gene: TRBV30
CDR3 DNA: TGTGCCTGGAGTGTATCGCGCGGGATGTATAGCAATCAGCCCCAGCATTTT
CDR3 protein: CAWSVSRGMYSNQPQHF

D gene: TRBD1
J gene: TRBJ2-7
CDR3 length: 16
clone size: many
V gene: TRBV5-4
CDR3 DNA: TGTGCCAGCAGCTTGGCGTCCGGACAGGGGTCCTACGAGCAGTACTTC
CDR3 protein: CASSLASGQGSYEQYF